Listed below are T cell receptor beta chains from one sample, sequenced in a study of control samples from healthy donors and cancer patients. Profiling relied on immunoSEQ multiplex PCR, and the TCRdb table lists in-frame clones only, not all of them. This sample has 150,000 to 200,000 clones, with 75% to 95% found just once. The source material was blood. The origin of the receptors is a woman between 40 and 50 years old in good health. Both conserved end residues are part of each CDR3. D genes are given only for firm matches. Rows give clone size only sometimes, using once, few, many, or a class for an expanded clone.

>TRBV29-1|-|16|TRBJ2-1|TRBD2
CSVEDLTSGENNEQFF
TGCAGCGTTGAAGATCTGACTAGCGGGGAAAACAATGAGCAGTTCTTC
>TRBV10-1|once|15|TRBJ2-5|-
CARKLREPHQETQYF
TGCGCCAGAAAACTCCGGGAACCTCACCAAGAGACCCAGTACTTC
>TRBV4-1|-|15|TRBJ2-3|-
CASSQVGASTDTQYF
TGCGCCAGCAGCCAAGTCGGGGCCTCCACAGATACGCAGTATTTT
>TRBV6-5|-|13|TRBJ1-1|-
CASTGSLNTEAFF
TGTGCCAGCACAGGGTCCCTGAACACTGAAGCTTTCTTT
>TRBV5-4|-|17|TRBJ1-5|-
CASSLHGQGEGNQPQHF
TGTGCCAGCAGCTTGCACGGGCAGGGTGAAGGGAATCAGCCCCAGCATTTT
>TRBV4-2|-|15|TRBJ2-7|TRBD2
CASSQDGAGVYEQYF
TGTGCCAGCAGCCAAGATGGGGCGGGGGTCTACGAGCAGTACTTC
>TRBV3-1/TRBV3-2|-|18|TRBJ1-6|TRBD1
CASSPSPQGQGYNSPLHF
TGTGCCAGCAGCCCCAGCCCCCAGGGACAGGGATATAATTCACCCCTCCACTTT
>TRBV6-5|-|13|TRBJ1-6|-
CASSPAEGSPLHF
TGTGCCAGCAGCCCCGCTGAGGGTTCACCCCTCCACTTT
>TRBV20-1|-|11|TRBJ2-1|-
CSARDVNEQFF
TGCAGTGCTAGAGATGTTAATGAGCAGTTCTTC
>TRBV11-2|-|13|TRBJ1-1|-
CASSLSWNTEAFF
TGTGCCAGCAGCTTAAGCTGGAACACTGAAGCTTTCTTT
>TRBV9|once|15|TRBJ1-2|TRBD1
CASSPQGQGNYGYTF
TGTGCCAGCAGCCCCCAGGGACAGGGGAACTATGGCTACACCTTC
>TRBV6-1|once|16|TRBJ2-1|TRBD1
CASSGPGQGGLGEQFF
TGTGCCAGCAGTGGACCGGGACAGGGAGGACTCGGTGAGCAGTTCTTC
>TRBV7-9|-|15|TRBJ1-2|-
CASSSPGELGYGYTF
TGTGCCAGCAGCTCCCCGGGAGAGCTAGGCTATGGCTACACCTTC
>TRBV6-4|many|14|TRBJ1-6|TRBD1
CASSDSAGGSPLHF
TGTGCCAGCAGTGACTCAGCAGGGGGGTCACCCCTCCACTTT
>TRBV19|-|14|TRBJ2-3|TRBD1
CASSIRTGTDTQYF
TGTGCCAGTAGTATCCGGACAGGGACAGATACGCAGTATTTT
>TRBV6-1|-|15|TRBJ2-3|TRBD2
CASSEGAGSTDTQYF
TGTGCCAGCAGTGAAGGAGCGGGGAGCACAGATACGCAGTATTTT
>TRBV10-3|-|16|TRBJ2-1|-
CAISVGGVSGYNEQFF
TGTGCCATCAGTGTGGGCGGGGTGTCGGGCTACAATGAGCAGTTCTTC
>TRBV7-2|-|14|TRBJ2-7|-
CASSLGGTTYEQYF
TGTGCCAGCAGCTTAGGCGGGACGACCTACGAGCAGTACTTC
>TRBV12-3/TRBV12-4|-|12|TRBJ2-5|TRBD2
CASNSGGETQYF
TGTGCCAGCAACTCGGGGGGAGAGACCCAGTACTTC
>TRBV7-3|once|12|TRBJ2-2|-
CASSQSTGELFF
TGTGCCAGCAGTCAGTCCACCGGGGAGCTGTTTTTT
>TRBV5-1|-|15|TRBJ1-4|-
CASTQYSGTSEKLFF
TGCGCCAGCACCCAATACAGCGGGACTTCTGAAAAACTGTTTTTT
>TRBV3-1/TRBV3-2|-|15|TRBJ2-3|TRBD1
CASSYGQGGTDTQYF
TGTGCCAGCAGTTACGGACAGGGTGGGACAGATACGCAGTATTTT
>TRBV7-3|-|14|TRBJ2-3|-
CASSSAGSTDTQYF
TGTGCCAGCAGCTCTGCCGGAAGCACAGATACGCAGTATTTT
>TRBV3-1/TRBV3-2|few|14|TRBJ1-1|-
CASSLAGYNTEAFF
TGTGCCAGCAGCCTTGCGGGATACAACACTGAAGCTTTCTTT
>TRBV5-6|-|16|TRBJ2-3|-
CASSLRVSASTDTQYF
TGTGCCAGCAGCTTACGGGTCTCAGCGAGCACAGATACGCAGTATTTT
>TRBV6-6|once|14|TRBJ1-6|TRBD1
CASSPGQNNSPLHF
TGTGCCAGCAGCCCGGGACAGAATAATTCACCCCTCCACTTT
>TRBV6-6|once|16|TRBJ1-5|TRBD1
CASKLGGQGANQPQHF
TGTGCCAGCAAACTGGGGGGACAGGGTGCAAATCAGCCCCAGCATTTT
>TRBV4-1|-|16|TRBJ2-1|TRBD1
CASSQTGTGGYGEQFF
TGCGCCAGCAGCCAGACCGGGACAGGGGGGTATGGTGAGCAGTTCTTC
>TRBV5-4|-|14|TRBJ2-7|-
CASSSGTTTYEQYF
TGTGCCAGCAGTTCCGGGACAACTACCTACGAGCAGTACTTC
>TRBV18|-|15|TRBJ2-2|-
CASSPLSPNTGELFF
TGTGCCAGCTCACCTTTAAGCCCGAACACCGGGGAGCTGTTTTTT
>TRBV5-6|-|14|TRBJ1-5|TRBD1
CASSLGTGGQPQHF
TGTGCCAGCAGCTTAGGGACAGGGGGCCAGCCCCAGCATTTT
>TRBV29-1|-|14|TRBJ2-3|-
CSGLRGSGTDTQYF
TGCAGCGGCCTCAGGGGCTCCGGCACAGATACGCAGTATTTT
>TRBV7-9|-|15|TRBJ2-5|TRBD1
CASSPPGQGAETQYF
TGTGCCAGCAGCCCACCGGGACAGGGGGCAGAGACCCAGTACTTC
>TRBV18|-|15|TRBJ1-4|TRBD1
CASSPPGQRNEKLFF
TGTGCCAGCTCACCACCGGGACAGAGAAATGAAAAACTGTTTTTT
>TRBV27|-|16|TRBJ2-1|TRBD2
CASSLYTSGSYNEQFF
TGTGCCAGCAGTTTATATACTAGCGGTTCCTACAATGAGCAGTTCTTC
>TRBV5-5|-|18|TRBJ2-5|TRBD2
CASSSGIGLAAGQETQYF
TGTGCCAGCAGCTCGGGAATCGGACTAGCGGCTGGACAAGAGACCCAGTACTTC
>TRBV6-2/TRBV6-3|-|13|TRBJ1-1|-
CASSQMGGNEAFF
TGTGCCAGCAGCCAAATGGGGGGTAATGAAGCTTTCTTT
>TRBV19|-|15|TRBJ2-7|-
CASSPTGPTSYEQYF
TGTGCCAGTAGTCCGACAGGCCCGACCTCCTACGAGCAGTACTTC
>TRBV7-8|-|14|TRBJ1-5|-
CASSLVQSNQPQHF
TGTGCCAGCAGCTTAGTACAGAGCAATCAGCCCCAGCATTTT
>TRBV4-1|-|16|TRBJ2-7|TRBD1
CASSPWEGDSSYEQYF
TGCGCCAGCAGTCCGTGGGAAGGGGACAGCTCCTACGAGCAGTACTTC
>TRBV11-2|-|14|TRBJ2-7|TRBD2
CASSREAGGGEQYF
TGTGCCAGCAGTCGGGAGGCGGGGGGCGGCGAGCAGTACTTC
>TRBV13|-|13|TRBJ1-1|-
CASSTAMNTEAFF
TGTGCCAGCAGCACAGCCATGAACACTGAAGCTTTCTTT
>TRBV6-2/TRBV6-3|few|15|TRBJ1-6|TRBD1
CASSYTGQYNSPLHF
TGTGCCAGCAGTTACACGGGACAGTATAATTCACCCCTCCACTTT
>TRBV2|-|18|TRBJ1-1|-
CASSEASFYRRMNTEAFF
TGTGCCAGCAGTGAAGCATCCTTTTACAGGCGAATGAACACTGAAGCTTTCTTT
>TRBV3-1/TRBV3-2|-|15|TRBJ2-4|TRBD2
CASSRLAGGENIQYF
TGTGCCAGCAGCAGACTAGCGGGGGGAGAAAACATTCAGTACTTC
>TRBV3-1/TRBV3-2|-|17|TRBJ2-1|-
CASSQVTGGPSYNEQFF
TGTGCCAGCAGCCAAGTTACAGGTGGCCCGTCCTACAATGAGCAGTTCTTC
>TRBV3-1/TRBV3-2|-|15|TRBJ1-4|-
CASSQVGGHNEKLFF
TGTGCCAGCAGCCAAGTGGGCGGACATAATGAAAAACTGTTTTTT
>TRBV3-1/TRBV3-2|once|12|TRBJ1-1|-
CASSLGDTEAFF
TGTGCCAGCAGCCTAGGGGACACTGAAGCTTTCTTT
>TRBV5-1|-|13|TRBJ2-7|-
CASSLGDGYEQYF
TGCGCCAGCAGCTTGGGTGACGGCTACGAGCAGTACTTC
>TRBV6-5|-|15|TRBJ1-1|TRBD1
CASSGQTGTRTEAFF
TGTGCCAGCAGCGGCCAGACAGGGACAAGGACTGAAGCTTTCTTT
>TRBV2|once|14|TRBJ2-1|TRBD2
CASSFLLAGDFTFF
TGTGCCAGCAGTTTTCTACTAGCGGGGGATTTCACGTTCTTC
>TRBV7-9|-|16|TRBJ1-1|-
CASSLVYDRRNTEAFF
TGTGCCAGCAGCTTAGTTTACGACAGGAGGAACACTGAAGCTTTCTTT
>TRBV13|-|14|TRBJ2-6|-
CASVSTGGANVLTF
TGTGCCAGCGTCTCGACAGGTGGGGCCAACGTCCTGACTTTC
>TRBV12-2|-|19|TRBJ2-2|-
CASRPLDRGRVRNTGELFF
TGTGCAAGTCGACCCCTTGACAGGGGTCGGGTGCGGAACACCGGGGAGCTGTTTTTT
>TRBV6-5|-|13|TRBJ1-2|-
CASSSGRGYGYTF
TGTGCCAGCAGTTCAGGGCGGGGCTATGGCTACACCTTC